This T cell receptor (beta chain) was sequenced for a study of cytomegalovirus exposure and HLA in healthy donors. Study-level background: About 83 million unique TCRs from HLA-typed donors made up an early data release. Clustering assigned around 77% of the roughly 380 genotyped donors to the Caucasian-associated ancestry cluster. Points from the study as a whole: Roughly uniform depth of sequencing across donors was assumed in presence/absence analyses. In vitro work confirmed that a few CMV-associated chains recognize CMV antigens.

This clone appeared a few times. The antigen is unknown. The study ran its PCR with 60 Vbeta and 13 Jbeta primers. Clones were read by immunoSEQ multiplex PCR, and TCRdb kept only the in-frame ones, dropping some. The sample yields 150,000 or so clones, 70% to 75% seen once. The CDR3 covers 15 residues. V gave up 0 bases and J gave up 2 bases, with 8 bases separating them. CDR1 and CDR2 (germline): SGHNT, YYREEE (reference sequence). The gene calls are TRBV5-4 and TRBJ2-2, with a tentative D call TRBD1 (6 bases). This TCR was sampled from a young man in good health and CMV-seropositive. Sequencing was done on a sample of PBMCs. This CDR3 reads CASSLGTANTGELFF. Here the CDR3 DNA reads TGTGCCAGCAGCTTGGGGACAGCCAACACCGGGGAGCTGTTTTTT.